This TCR beta chain was sequenced during a study of blood T cell repertoires in COVID-19. Study-wide background: From the United States, Italy and Spain came samples of acute and convalescent COVID-19. Nucleic acid was either cDNA or gDNA, and it came from T cells, B-cell-depleted T cells, or PBMCs.

Study processing details: From reference gene primer amplification, estimates of nucleated cell counts were derived. TCRdb's table, derived via immunoSEQ multiplex PCR, lists solely in-frame clones and lacks some. From that table come the V and J calls and clone size; the DNA was used to work out D and trimming. The sample contains roughly 63,000 clones, approximately 90% of which appear only once. CDR1 and CDR2 from the germline V gene are SEHNR and FQNEAQ (reference sequence). CDR3 length: 16 residues. V lost 1 base to trimming and J lost 0 bases, with 9 bases between them. This rearrangement joins TRBV7-9 to TRBJ1-4; D uncertain. This TCR derives from a man in his fifties or sixties with acute or convalescent COVID-19. Sequencing was done on a sample of peripheral blood. The CDR3 loop reads CASSLDLAATNEKLFF. In nucleotides, the CDR3 is TGTGCCAGCAGCTTAGATTTAGCGGCAACTAATGAAAAACTGTTTTTT.